The 16 T cell receptor beta chains below all came from one sample that was sequenced in a study of T cell responses to AZD1222 COVID-19 vaccine. Data came from immunoSEQ multiplex PCR; TCRdb stores just in-frame clones and leaves some out. The sample has some 120,000 clones; around 85% are singletons. This specimen consisted of peripheral blood, obtained 28 days after the second AZD1222 dose. The receptors stem from an adult who received the AZD1222 COVID-19 vaccine.

The chain joins TRBV5-1 to TRBJ2-4; 11 nucleotides align to TRBD2. J gave up 6 bases and V 4 bases, and 6 bases lay outside the gene matches. CDR1 SGHRS and CDR2 YFSETQ come from the germline V gene. The CDR3 has 15 residues. CDR3 sequence: CASSPGTSGGNIQYF. CDR3 coding DNA: TGCGCCAGCAGCCCGGGAACTAGCGGGGGAAACATTCAGTACTTC. The whole variable domain, remainder taken from reference TRBV5-1 and TRBJ2-4, is KAGVTQTPRYLIKTRGQQVTLSCSPISGHRSVSWYQQTPGQGLQFLFEYFSETQRNKGNFPGRFSGRQFSNSRSEMNVSTLELGDSALYLCASSPGTSGGNIQYFGAGTRLSVL.

The chain recombines TRBV9 with TRBJ1-5; possible D gene TRBD1, 6 bases. Germline CDR1 SGDLS, CDR2 YYNGEE. V was pared by 4 bases and J by 5 bases, with 16 bases between. The CDR3 has 15 amino acids. The CDR3 sequence: CASSSSGGRHQPQHF. CDR3 in DNA: TGTGCCAGCAGCTCCTCGGGGGGGCGGCATCAGCCCCAGCATTTT.

The rearrangement joins TRBV13 to TRBJ1-2; no clear D gene. The CDR3 loop spans 15 amino acids. V was shortened by 3 bases and J by 2 bases, with 13 bases between the two germline ends. Germline CDR1 reads PRHDT; CDR2 reads FYEKMQ (reference sequence). The CDR3 here is CASSLVGEANYGYTF. DNA of the CDR3: TGTGCCAGCAGCTTGGTTGGTGAGGCGAACTATGGCTACACCTTC.

The chain employs TRBV6-2 or TRBV6-3 and TRBJ1-3, with D unclear. Germline V gene lookup returns CDR1 MNHEY and CDR2 SVGEGT. The ends were cut back, 0 bases at V and 0 bases at J, with 6 bases in the middle. The CDR3 length is 15 residues. The DNA for the CDR3 is TGTGCCAGCAGTTACTCGCCGGACTCTGGAAACACCATATATTTT. It is translated as CASSYSPDSGNTIYF.

The gene calls are TRBV13 and TRBJ2-3, with 12 bases aligning to TRBD2. V gave up 5 bases and J gave up 4 bases; unmatched junction bases: 7. The CDR3 sequence is 16 residues long. The germline V gene has CDR1 PRHDT and CDR2 FYEKMQ (reference sequence). The DNA of the CDR3 is TGTGCCAGCAGCACCAAGACTAGCGGGGGACCAGATACGCAGTATTTT. Translated, it gives CASSTKTSGGPDTQYF.

The J gene is TRBJ2-6, the V gene TRBV5-6; D is tentatively TRBD1 or TRBD2 (5 bases each). V lost 4 bases, J lost 0 bases, and 8 bases lay in between. This CDR3 is built from 15 residues. The germline gives CDR1 SGHDT, CDR2 YYEEEE. The CDR3: CASSQGDSGANVLTF. The CDR3 DNA reads as TGTGCCAGCAGCCAGGGAGACTCTGGGGCCAACGTCCTGACTTTC.

This chain connects TRBV7-9 to TRBJ1-1; D is perhaps TRBD1 (5 bases). The length of the CDR3 is 15 residues. CDR1 and CDR2 from the germline V gene are SEHNR and FQNEAQ (reference sequence). Between the trimmed V and J ends, which lost 1 base and 3 bases, there was a span of 12 bases. The DNA for the CDR3 is TGTGCCAGCAGCTTAGGTGGCAGGGAGCACACTGAAGCTTTCTTT. It specifies CASSLGGREHTEAFF.

This chain uses TRBV29-1 with TRBJ1-4; D is uncertain. V lost 1 base and J lost 8, with 5 bases in between. Germline V CDR1 and CDR2: SQVTM, ANQGSEA. The CDR3 length is 11 residues. This CDR3 reads CSVEVEEKLFF. The CDR3 bases are TGCAGCGTTGAAGTAGAGGAAAAACTGTTTTTT.

The chain is built from TRBV11-2 and TRBJ2-7; 12 bases align to TRBD2. J gave up 3 bases and V 4 bases, and 7 bases lay outside the gene matches. The CDR3 loop spans 16 amino acids. Germline lookup yields CDR1 SGHAT and CDR2 FQNNGV. The CDR3 DNA reads as TGTGCCAGCAGCTACAGCACGACTAGCGGGGGCTACGAGCAGTACTTC. Protein: CASSYSTTSGGYEQYF.

The chain joins TRBV10-3 to TRBJ2-1; 10 positions agree with TRBD1. This CDR3 has 14 residues. The trim removed 4 bases at V and 9 bases at J, leaving 6 bases unmatched. Germline V gene lookup returns CDR1 ENHRY and CDR2 SYGVKD. The CDR3 is CAISAGQGFGEQFF. In DNA form, the CDR3 reads TGTGCCATCAGTGCGGGACAGGGGTTTGGTGAGCAGTTCTTC.

The J gene is TRBJ2-2, the V gene TRBV6-4, with a possible D match to TRBD2 (7 bases). This CDR3 is built from 17 residues. Between the trimmed V and J ends, which lost 5 bases and 0 bases, there was a span of 16 bases. CDR1 is MRHNA and CDR2 is SNTAGT in the germline V gene. CDR3 in amino acids: CASSYFAGAPNTGELFF. CDR3 in DNA: TGTGCCAGCAGTTACTTTGCGGGGGCGCCGAACACCGGGGAGCTGTTTTTT.

The chain combines TRBV7-6 with TRBJ2-7; D possibly corresponds to TRBD1 (6 bases). From germline, CDR1 is SGHVS and CDR2 FNYEAQ. V lost 3 bases to trimming and J lost 2 bases, with 20 bases between them. The CDR3 sequence is 17 residues long. The CDR3 loop reads CASSFPRGPSITYEQYF. The CDR3 bases are TGTGCCAGCAGCTTCCCCAGGGGCCCCTCAATAACCTACGAGCAGTACTTC. The full variable domain, its missing parts supplied by reference TRBV7-6 and TRBJ2-7, is GAGVSQSPRYKVTKRGQDVALRCDPISGHVSLYWYRQALGQGPEFLTYFNYEAQQDKSGLPNDRFSAERPEGSISTLTIQRTEQRDSAMYRCASSFPRGPSITYEQYFGPGTRLTVT.

The chain recombines TRBV7-2 with TRBJ1-5; 9 bases line up with TRBD1. The germline gives CDR1 SGHTA, CDR2 FQGNSA. This CDR3 comprises 16 residues. The V and J ends lost 0 bases and 7 bases, in that order; junction bases with no gene match: 7. The CDR3 region has the DNA TGTGCCAGCAGCTTAGCTACAGGGGGCGATAACCAGCCCCAGCATTTT. This sequence encodes CASSLATGGDNQPQHF. Supplemented by reference TRBV7-2 and TRBJ1-5, the full variable domain reads GAGVSQSPSNKVTEKGKDVELRCDPISGHTALYWYRQSLGQGLEFLIYFQGNSAPDKSGLPSDRFSAERTGGSVSTLTIQRTQQEDSAVYLCASSLATGGDNQPQHFGDGTRLSIL.

The chain uses TRBV5-4 and TRBJ2-1, with 9 bases fitting TRBD2. Germline-derived CDR1 and CDR2 are SGHNT and YYREEE (reference sequence). V shed 1 base and J 4 bases; nucleotides not matched to a gene: 6. The CDR3 totals 16 residues. CDR3 nucleotide sequence: TGTGCCAGCAGCTTGCGAAGCGGGGGGTCTTACAATGAGCAGTTCTTC. Amino acids: CASSLRSGGSYNEQFF.

The rearrangement uses TRBV7-9 and TRBJ2-5, with 10 bases matching TRBD1. V trimming: 5 bases; J trimming: 5 bases; junction bases outside the gene matches: 8. CDR3 length equals 15 residues. Germline lookup yields CDR1 SEHNR and CDR2 FQNEAQ (reference sequence). CDR3 DNA: TGTGCCAGCAGCAGACGACAGGGGGCGAGCGAGACCCAGTACTTC. It codes for CASSRRQGASETQYF.

V and J are TRBV6-5 and TRBJ2-7; the D gene is possibly TRBD1 (5 bases). Between the trimmed V and J ends, which lost 1 base and 3 bases, there was a span of 10 bases. CDR3 length equals 14 residues. The germline CDR1 and CDR2 sequences are MNHEY and SVGAGI. CDR3 sequence reads: CASSYWQGDYEQYF. DNA for the CDR3: TGTGCCAGCAGTTACTGGCAGGGTGACTACGAGCAGTACTTC.